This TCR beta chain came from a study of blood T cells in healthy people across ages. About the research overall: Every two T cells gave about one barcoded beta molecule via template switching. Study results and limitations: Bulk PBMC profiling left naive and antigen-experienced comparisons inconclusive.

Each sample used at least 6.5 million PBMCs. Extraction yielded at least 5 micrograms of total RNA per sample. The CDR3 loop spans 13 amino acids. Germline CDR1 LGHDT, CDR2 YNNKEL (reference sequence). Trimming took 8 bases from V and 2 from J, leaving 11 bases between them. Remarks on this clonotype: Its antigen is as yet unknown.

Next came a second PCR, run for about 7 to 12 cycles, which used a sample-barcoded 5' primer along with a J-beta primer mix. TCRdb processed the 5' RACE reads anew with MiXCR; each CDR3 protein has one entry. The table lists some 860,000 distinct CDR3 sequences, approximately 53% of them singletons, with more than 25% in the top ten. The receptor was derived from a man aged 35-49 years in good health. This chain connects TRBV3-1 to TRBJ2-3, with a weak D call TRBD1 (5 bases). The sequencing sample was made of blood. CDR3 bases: TGTGCCAGCGGGGCAATCATCACAGATACGCAGTATTTT. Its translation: CASGAIITDTQYF.